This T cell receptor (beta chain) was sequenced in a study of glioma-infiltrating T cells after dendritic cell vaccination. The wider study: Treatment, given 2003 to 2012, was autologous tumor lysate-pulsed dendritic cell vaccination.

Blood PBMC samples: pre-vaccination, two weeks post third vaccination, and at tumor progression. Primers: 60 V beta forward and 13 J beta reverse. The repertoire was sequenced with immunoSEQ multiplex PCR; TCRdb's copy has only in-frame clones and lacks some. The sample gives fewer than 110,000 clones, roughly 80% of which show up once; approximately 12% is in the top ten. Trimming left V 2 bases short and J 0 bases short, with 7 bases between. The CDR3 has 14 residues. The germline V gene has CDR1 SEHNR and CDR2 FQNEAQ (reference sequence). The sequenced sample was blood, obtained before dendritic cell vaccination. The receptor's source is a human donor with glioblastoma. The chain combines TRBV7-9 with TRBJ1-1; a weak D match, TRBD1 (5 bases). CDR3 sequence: CASSLSGMNTEAFF. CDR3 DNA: TGTGCCAGCAGCTTATCAGGGATGAACACTGAAGCTTTCTTT.